The clone carrying this T cell receptor (beta chain) was seen only once. These data originate in a study of blood T cell repertoires in COVID-19. Method: immunoSEQ multiplex PCR; TCRdb's copy keeps in-frame clones and lacks some. Of 250,000 to 350,000 clones in the sample, approximately 91% were seen once. The CDR3 runs to 13 residues. Germline trimming cut 5 bases from V and 7 bases from J; bases unmatched to any gene: 3. Germline CDR1 reads SEHNR; CDR2 reads FQNEAQ (reference sequence). The chain combines TRBV7-9 with TRBJ1-2; 11 bases are shared with TRBD1. Source material: PBMCs or T cells enriched from blood (not recorded which). The clonotype comes from a woman in her thirties who had recovered from COVID-19. In DNA form, the CDR3 reads TGTGCCAGCAGCCGGACAGGGGGCTTTGGCTACACCTTC. Translating it yields CASSRTGGFGYTF.